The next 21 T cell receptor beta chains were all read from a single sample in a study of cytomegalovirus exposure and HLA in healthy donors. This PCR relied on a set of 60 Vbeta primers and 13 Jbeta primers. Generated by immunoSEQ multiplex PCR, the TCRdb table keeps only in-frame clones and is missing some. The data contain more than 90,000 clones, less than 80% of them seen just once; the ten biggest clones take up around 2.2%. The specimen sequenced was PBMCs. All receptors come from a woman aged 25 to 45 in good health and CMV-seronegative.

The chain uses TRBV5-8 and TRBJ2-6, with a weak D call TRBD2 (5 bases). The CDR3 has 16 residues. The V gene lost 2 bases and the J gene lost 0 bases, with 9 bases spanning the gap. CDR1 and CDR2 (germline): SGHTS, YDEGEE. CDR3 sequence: CASSFGGHSGANVLTF. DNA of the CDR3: TGTGCCAGCAGCTTCGGAGGCCACTCTGGGGCCAACGTCCTGACTTTC.

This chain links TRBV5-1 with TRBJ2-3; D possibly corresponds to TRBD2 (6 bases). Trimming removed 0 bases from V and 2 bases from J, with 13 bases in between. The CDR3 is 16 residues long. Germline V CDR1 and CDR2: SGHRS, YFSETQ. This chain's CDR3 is CASSLARDRLTDTQYF. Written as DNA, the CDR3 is TGCGCCAGCAGCTTGGCGCGGGATCGCCTCACAGATACGCAGTATTTT. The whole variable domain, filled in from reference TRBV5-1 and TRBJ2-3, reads KAGVTQTPRYLIKTRGQQVTLSCSPISGHRSVSWYQQTPGQGLQFLFEYFSETQRNKGNFPGRFSGRQFSNSRSEMNVSTLELGDSALYLCASSLARDRLTDTQYFGPGTRLTVL.

The CDR3 reads CASSYLTGNEQFF. CDR3 DNA sequence: TGTGCCAGCAGTTACCTCACTGGCAATGAGCAGTTCTTC. The genes are TRBV6-5 and TRBJ2-1; D remains unclear. The germline V gene has CDR1 MNHEY and CDR2 SVGAGI. The CDR3 runs 13 residues. The V and J ends lost 2 bases and 6 bases respectively, with 8 bases between them.

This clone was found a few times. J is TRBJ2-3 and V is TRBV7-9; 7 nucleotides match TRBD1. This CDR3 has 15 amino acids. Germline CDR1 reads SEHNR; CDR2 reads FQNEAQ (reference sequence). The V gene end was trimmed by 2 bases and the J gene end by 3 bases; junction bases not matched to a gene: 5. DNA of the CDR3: TGTGCCAGCAGCTTACCCGAGACAGGGACAGATACGCAGTATTTT. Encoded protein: CASSLPETGTDTQYF.

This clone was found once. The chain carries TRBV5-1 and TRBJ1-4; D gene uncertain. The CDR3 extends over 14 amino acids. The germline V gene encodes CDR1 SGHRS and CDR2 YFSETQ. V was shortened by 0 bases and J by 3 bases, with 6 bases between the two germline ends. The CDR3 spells CASSLDSSNEKLFF. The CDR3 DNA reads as TGCGCCAGCAGCTTGGACAGTTCTAATGAAAAACTGTTTTTT.

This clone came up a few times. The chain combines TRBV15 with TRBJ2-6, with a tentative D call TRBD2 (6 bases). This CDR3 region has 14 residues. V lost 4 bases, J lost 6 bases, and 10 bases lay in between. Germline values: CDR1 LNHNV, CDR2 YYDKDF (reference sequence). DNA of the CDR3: TGTGCCACCAGCAACTGGGGGGAGGCCAACGTCCTGACTTTC. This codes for CATSNWGEANVLTF.

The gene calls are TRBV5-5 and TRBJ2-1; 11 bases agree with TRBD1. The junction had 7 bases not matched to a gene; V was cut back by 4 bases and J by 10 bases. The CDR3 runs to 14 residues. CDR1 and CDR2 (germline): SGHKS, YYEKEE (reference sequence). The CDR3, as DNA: TGTGCCAGCAGCGTTGGACAGGGGGCAGGGGAGCAGTTCTTC. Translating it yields CASSVGQGAGEQFF. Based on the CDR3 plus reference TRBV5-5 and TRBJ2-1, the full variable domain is DAGVTQSPTHLIKTRGQQVTLRCSPISGHKSVSWYQQVLGQGPQFIFQYYEKEERGRGNFPDRFSARQFPNYSSELNVNALLLGDSALYLCASSVGQGAGEQFFGPGTRLTVL.

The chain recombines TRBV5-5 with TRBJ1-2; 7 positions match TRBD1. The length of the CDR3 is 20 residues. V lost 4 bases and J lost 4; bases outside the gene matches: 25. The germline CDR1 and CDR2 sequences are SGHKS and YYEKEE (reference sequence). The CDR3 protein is CASSVPPPLTGRGVSYGYTF. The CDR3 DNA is TGTGCCAGCAGCGTACCACCGCCCTTGACAGGGAGAGGGGTATCCTATGGCTACACCTTC.

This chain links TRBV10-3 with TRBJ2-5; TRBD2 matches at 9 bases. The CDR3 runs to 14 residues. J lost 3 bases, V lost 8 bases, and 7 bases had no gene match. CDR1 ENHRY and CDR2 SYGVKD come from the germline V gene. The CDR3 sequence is CAISLAGNKETQYF. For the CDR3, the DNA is TGTGCCATCTCGCTAGCGGGAAACAAAGAGACCCAGTACTTC.

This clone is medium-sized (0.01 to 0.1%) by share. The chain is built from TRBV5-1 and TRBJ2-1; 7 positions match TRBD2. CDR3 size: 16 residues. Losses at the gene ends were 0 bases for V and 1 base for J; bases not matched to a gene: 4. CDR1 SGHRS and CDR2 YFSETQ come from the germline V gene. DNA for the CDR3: TGCGCCAGCAGCTTGGTTGGACTAGGGTCCTACAATGAGCAGTTCTTC. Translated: CASSLVGLGSYNEQFF.

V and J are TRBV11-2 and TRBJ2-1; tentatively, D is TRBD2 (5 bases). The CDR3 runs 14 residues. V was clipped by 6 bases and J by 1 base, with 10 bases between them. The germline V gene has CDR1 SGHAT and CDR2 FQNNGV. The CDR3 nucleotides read TGTGCCAGCAGTGATAGCGTATCCTACAATGAGCAGTTCTTC. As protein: CASSDSVSYNEQFF.

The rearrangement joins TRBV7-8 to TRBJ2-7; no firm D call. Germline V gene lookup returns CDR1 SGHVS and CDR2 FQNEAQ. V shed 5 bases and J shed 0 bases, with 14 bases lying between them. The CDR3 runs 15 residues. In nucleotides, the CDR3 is TGTGCCAGCAGCCCCAATCCTCACTCCTCCTACGAGCAGTACTTC. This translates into CASSPNPHSSYEQYF. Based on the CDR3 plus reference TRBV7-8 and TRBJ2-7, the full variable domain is GAGVSQSPRYKVAKRGQDVALRCDPISGHVSLFWYQQALGQGPEFLTYFQNEAQLDKSGLPSDRFFAERPEGSVSTLKIQRTQQEDSAVYLCASSPNPHSSYEQYFGPGTRLTVT.

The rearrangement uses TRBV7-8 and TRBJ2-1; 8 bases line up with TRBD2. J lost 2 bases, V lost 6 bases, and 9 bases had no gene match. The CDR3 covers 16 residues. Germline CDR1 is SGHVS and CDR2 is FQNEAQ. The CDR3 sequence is CASSQIAGIAYNEQFF. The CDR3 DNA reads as TGTGCCAGCAGTCAAATAGCGGGAATAGCCTACAATGAGCAGTTCTTC.

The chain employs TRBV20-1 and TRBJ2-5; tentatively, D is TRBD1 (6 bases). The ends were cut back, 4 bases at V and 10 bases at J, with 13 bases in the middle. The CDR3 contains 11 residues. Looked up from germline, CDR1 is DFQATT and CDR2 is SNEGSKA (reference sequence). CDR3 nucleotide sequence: TGCAGTGCTAAGCACCGGGACAACCAGTACTTC. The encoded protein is CSAKHRDNQYF.

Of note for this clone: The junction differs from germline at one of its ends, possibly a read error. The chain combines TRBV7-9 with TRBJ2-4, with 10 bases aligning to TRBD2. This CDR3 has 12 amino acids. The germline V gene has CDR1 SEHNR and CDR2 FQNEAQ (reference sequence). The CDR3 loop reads CASSLEGTSECF. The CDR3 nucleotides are TGTGCCAGCAGCTTAGAAGGGACTAGCGAATGCTTC.

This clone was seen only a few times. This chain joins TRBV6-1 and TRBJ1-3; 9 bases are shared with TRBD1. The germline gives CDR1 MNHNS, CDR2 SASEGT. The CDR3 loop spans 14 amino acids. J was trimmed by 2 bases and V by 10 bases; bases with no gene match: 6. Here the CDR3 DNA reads TGTGCCACGTACCGGGACAGGGCTGGAAACACCATATATTTT. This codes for CATYRDRAGNTIYF.

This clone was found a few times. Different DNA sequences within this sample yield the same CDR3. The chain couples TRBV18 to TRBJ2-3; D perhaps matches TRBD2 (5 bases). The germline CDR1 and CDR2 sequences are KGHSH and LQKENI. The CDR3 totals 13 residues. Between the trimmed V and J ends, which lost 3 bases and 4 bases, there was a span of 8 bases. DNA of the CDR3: TGTGCCAGCTCACCCCCCGGGGCAGATACGCAGTATTTT. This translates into CASSPPGADTQYF.

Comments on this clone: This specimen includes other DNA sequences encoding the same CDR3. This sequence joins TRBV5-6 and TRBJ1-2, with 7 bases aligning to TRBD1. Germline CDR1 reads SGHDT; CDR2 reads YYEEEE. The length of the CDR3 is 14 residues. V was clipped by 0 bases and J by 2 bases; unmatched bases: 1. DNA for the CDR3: TGTGCCAGCAGCTTGGTGGGACAGAACTATGGCTACACCTTC. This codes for CASSLVGQNYGYTF.

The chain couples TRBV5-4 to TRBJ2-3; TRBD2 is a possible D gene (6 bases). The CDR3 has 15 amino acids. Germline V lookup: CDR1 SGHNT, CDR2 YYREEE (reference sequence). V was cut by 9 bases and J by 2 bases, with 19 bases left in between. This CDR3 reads CATSPFRGTTDTQYF. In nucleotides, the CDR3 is TGTGCCACATCTCCATTCCGCGGGACCACAGATACGCAGTATTTT.

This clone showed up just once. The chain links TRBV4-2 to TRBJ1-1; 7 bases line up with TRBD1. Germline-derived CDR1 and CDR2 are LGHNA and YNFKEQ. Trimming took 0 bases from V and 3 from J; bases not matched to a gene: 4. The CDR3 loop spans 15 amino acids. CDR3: CASSQDRQGDTEAFF. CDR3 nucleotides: TGTGCCAGCAGCCAAGACCGACAGGGTGACACTGAAGCTTTCTTT.

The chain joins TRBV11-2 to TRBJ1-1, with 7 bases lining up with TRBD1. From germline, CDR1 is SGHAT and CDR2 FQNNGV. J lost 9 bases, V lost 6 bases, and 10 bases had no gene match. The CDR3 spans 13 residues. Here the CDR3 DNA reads TGTGCCAGCAGACTAACCGGGACAGAAAAAGCTTTCTTT. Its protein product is CASRLTGTEKAFF. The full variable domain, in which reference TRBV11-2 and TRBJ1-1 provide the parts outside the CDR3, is EAGVAQSPRYKIIEKRQSVAFWCNPISGHATLYWYQQILGQGPKLLIQFQNNGVVDDSQLPKDRFSAERLKGVDSTLKIQPAKLEDSAVYLCASRLTGTEKAFFGQGTRLTVV.